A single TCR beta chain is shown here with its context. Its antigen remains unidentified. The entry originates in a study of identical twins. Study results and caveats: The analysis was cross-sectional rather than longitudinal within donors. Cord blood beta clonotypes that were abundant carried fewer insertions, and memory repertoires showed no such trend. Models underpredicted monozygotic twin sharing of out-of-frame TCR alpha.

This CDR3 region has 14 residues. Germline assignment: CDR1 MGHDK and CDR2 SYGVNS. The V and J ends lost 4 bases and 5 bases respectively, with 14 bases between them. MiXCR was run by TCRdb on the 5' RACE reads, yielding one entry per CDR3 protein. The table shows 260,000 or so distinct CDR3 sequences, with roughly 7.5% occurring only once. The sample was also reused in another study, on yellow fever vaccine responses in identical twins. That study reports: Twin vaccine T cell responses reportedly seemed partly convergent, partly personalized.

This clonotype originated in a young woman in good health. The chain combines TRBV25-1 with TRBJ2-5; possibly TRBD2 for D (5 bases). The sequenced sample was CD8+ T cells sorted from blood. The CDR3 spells CASSATLASETQYF. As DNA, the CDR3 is TGTGCCAGCAGTGCGACCCTAGCTTCGGAGACCCAGTACTTC.